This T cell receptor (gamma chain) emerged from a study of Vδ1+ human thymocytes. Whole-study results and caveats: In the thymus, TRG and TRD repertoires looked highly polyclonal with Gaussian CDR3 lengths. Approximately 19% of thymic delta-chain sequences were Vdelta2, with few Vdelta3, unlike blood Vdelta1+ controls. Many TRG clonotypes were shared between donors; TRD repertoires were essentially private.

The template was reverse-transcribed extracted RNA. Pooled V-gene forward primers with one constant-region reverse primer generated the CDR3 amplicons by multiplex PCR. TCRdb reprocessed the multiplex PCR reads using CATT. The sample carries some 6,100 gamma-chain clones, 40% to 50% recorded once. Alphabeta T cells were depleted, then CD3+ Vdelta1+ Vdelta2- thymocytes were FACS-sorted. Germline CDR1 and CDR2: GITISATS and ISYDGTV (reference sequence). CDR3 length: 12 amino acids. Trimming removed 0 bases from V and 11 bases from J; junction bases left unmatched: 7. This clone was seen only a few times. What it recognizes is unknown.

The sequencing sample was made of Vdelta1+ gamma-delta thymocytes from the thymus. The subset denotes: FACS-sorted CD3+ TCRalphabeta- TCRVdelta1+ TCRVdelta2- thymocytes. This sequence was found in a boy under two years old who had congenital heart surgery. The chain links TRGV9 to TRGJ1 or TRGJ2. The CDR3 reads CALWEVYQEKLF. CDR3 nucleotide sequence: TGTGCCTTGTGGGAGGTGTATCAGGAGAAACTCTTT.